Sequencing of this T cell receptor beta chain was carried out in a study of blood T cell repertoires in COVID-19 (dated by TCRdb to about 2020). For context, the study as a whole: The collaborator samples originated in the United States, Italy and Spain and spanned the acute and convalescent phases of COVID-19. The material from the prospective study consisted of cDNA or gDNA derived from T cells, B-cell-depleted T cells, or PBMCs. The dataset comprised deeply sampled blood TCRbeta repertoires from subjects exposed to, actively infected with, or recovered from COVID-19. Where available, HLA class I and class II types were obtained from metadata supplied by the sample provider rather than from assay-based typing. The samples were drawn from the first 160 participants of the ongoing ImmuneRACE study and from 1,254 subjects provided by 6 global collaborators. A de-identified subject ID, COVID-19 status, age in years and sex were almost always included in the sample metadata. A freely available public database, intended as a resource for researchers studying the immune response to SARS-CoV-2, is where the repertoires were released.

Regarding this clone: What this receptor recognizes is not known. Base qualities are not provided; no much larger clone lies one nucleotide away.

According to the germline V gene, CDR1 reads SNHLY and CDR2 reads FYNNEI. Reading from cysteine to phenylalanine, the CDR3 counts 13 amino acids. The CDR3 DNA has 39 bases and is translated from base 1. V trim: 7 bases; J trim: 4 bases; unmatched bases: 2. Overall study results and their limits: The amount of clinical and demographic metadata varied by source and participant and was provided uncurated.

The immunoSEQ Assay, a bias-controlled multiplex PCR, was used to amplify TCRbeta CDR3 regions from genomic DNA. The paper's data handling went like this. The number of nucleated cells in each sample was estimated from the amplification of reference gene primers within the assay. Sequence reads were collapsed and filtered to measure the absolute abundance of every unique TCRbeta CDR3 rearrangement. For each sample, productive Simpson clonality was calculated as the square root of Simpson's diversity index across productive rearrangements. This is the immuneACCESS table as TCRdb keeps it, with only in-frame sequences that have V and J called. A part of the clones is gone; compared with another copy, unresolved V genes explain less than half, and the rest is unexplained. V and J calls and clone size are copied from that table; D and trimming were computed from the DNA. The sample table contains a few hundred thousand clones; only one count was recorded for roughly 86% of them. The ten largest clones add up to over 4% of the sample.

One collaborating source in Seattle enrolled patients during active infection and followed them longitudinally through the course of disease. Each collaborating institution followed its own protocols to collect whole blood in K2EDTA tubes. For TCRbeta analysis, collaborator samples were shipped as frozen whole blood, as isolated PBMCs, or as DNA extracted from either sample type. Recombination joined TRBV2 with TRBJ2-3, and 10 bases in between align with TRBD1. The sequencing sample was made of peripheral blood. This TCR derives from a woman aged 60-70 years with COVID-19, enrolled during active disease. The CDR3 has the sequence CASNGQGADTQYF. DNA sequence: TGTGCCAGCAATGGACAGGGGGCAGATACGCAGTATTTT.